The rows below give T cell receptor beta chains drawn from one sample of a study of cytomegalovirus exposure and HLA in healthy donors. Data came from immunoSEQ multiplex PCR; TCRdb stores just in-frame clones and leaves some out. The table shows about 120,000 clones, with 80% occurring only once. Source material: PBMCs. Every receptor here comes from a female donor in good health and CMV-seropositive. Each CDR3 is given with its conserved first and last residue. D genes are given only for firm matches. Where a row states a size, it is once, few, many or the class of an expanded clone; other rows omit it.

D: -
size: -
J: TRBJ2-3
V: TRBV19
CDR3: CASSIAGGTDTQYF
DNA: TGTGCCAGTAGTATAGCTGGGGGGACAGATACGCAGTATTTT

D: TRBD1
size: -
J: TRBJ2-2
V: TRBV7-6
CDR3: CASSQGTANTGELFF
DNA: TGTGCCAGCAGCCAAGGGACAGCGAACACCGGGGAGCTGTTTTTT

D: TRBD2
size: -
J: TRBJ2-1
V: TRBV5-1
CDR3: CASSLGLAGVNEQFF
DNA: TGCGCCAGCAGCTTGGGACTAGCGGGGGTTAATGAGCAGTTCTTC

D: -
size: -
J: TRBJ2-1
V: TRBV30
CDR3: CAWSTINEQFF
DNA: TGTGCCTGGAGTACTATCAATGAGCAGTTCTTC

D: TRBD1
size: -
J: TRBJ1-1
V: TRBV2
CDR3: CASSERGRTEAFF
DNA: TGTGCCAGCAGTGAGAGGGGGCGGACTGAAGCTTTCTTT

D: -
size: once
J: TRBJ1-4
V: TRBV27
CDR3: CASTRSLKNEKLFF
DNA: TGTGCCAGCACAAGGAGCCTAAAGAACGAAAAACTGTTTTTT

D: -
size: -
J: TRBJ1-2
V: TRBV20-1
CDR3: CSARSSGYTF
DNA: TGCAGTGCTAGGTCCTCTGGCTACACCTTC

D: TRBD2
size: -
J: TRBJ2-3
V: TRBV28
CDR3: CASSLRTSGGLTDTQYF
DNA: TGCGCCAGCAGTTTAAGGACTAGCGGGGGACTCACAGATACGCAGTATTTT

D: TRBD1
size: -
J: TRBJ2-3
V: TRBV7-9
CDR3: CASSLGTGGLDTQYF
DNA: TGTGCCAGCAGCTTAGGGACAGGGGGCCTGGATACGCAGTATTTT

D: -
size: few
J: TRBJ1-5
V: TRBV7-8
CDR3: CASSLSRQDQPQHF
DNA: TGTGCCAGCAGCTTAAGCCGACAAGACCAGCCCCAGCATTTT

D: -
size: -
J: TRBJ2-7
V: TRBV27
CDR3: CASRAFLSYEQYF
DNA: TGTGCCAGCAGGGCTTTCTTAAGTTACGAGCAGTACTTC

D: -
size: -
J: TRBJ1-5
V: TRBV2
CDR3: CASSASRLSNQPQHF
DNA: TGTGCCAGCAGCGCTTCCCGACTTAGCAATCAGCCCCAGCATTTT

D: TRBD2
size: -
J: TRBJ2-5
V: TRBV5-1
CDR3: CASSRGPAGGSYQETQYF
DNA: TGCGCCAGCAGCCGAGGGCCGGCGGGGGGGAGCTACCAAGAGACCCAGTACTTC